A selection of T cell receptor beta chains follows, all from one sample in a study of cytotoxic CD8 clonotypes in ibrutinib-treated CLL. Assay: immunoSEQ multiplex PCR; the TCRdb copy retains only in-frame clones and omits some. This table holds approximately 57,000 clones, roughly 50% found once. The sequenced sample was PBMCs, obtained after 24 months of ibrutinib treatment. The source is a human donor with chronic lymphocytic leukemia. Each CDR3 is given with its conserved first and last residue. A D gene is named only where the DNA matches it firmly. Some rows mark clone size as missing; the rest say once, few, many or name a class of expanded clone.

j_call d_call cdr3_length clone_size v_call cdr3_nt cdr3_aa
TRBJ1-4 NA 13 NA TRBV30 TGTGCCCGGACGGGCCGCGGGGGTGAAAAACTGTTTTTT CARTGRGGEKLFF
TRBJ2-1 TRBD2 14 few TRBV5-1 TGCGCCAGCAGCTTGACGGGGGGGTACAATGAGCAGTTCTTC CASSLTGGYNEQFF
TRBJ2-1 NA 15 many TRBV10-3 TGTGCCATCAGTGGGGTGGCTCCCCGGGACAATGAGCAGTTCTTC CAISGVAPRDNEQFF
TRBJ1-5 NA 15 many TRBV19 TGTGCCAGTAGGGAAGTGATCGGTCACAATCAGCCCCAGCATTTT CASREVIGHNQPQHF
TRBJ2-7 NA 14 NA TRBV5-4 TGTGCCAGCAGTTTCGGGACTGGTACCTACGAGCAGTACTTC CASSFGTGTYEQYF
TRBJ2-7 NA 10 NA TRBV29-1 TGCAGCGTTGGCGGAGAAAAGCAGTACTTC CSVGGEKQYF
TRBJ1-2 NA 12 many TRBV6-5 TGTGCCAGCATGGGAGGACAGTATGGCTACACCTTC CASMGGQYGYTF
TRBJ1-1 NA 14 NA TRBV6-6 TGTGCCAGCAGTAGACCGTACTCGGGGACCGAAGCTTTCTTT CASSRPYSGTEAFF
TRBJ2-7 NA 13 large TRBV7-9 TGTGCCAGCAGCTTCGGGGCCTCCTACGAGCAGTACTTC CASSFGASYEQYF
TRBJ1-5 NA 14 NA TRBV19 TGTGCCAGTAGTATAGCGGGCCTCAATCAGCCCCAGCATTTT CASSIAGLNQPQHF
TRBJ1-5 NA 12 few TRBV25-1 TGTGCCAGCAGATTACGGGGTCAGCCCCAGCATTTT CASRLRGQPQHF
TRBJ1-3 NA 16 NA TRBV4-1 TGCGCCAGCAGCCCCCTTTCACTGCTCTCTGGAAACACCATATATTTT CASSPLSLLSGNTIYF
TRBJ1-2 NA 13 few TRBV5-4 TGTGCCAGCAGCCAAAGCCACAGGGATGGCTACACCTTC CASSQSHRDGYTF
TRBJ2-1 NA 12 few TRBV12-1 TGTGCCAGCAGCTTTGAAGATTGTGAGCAGTTCTTC CASSFEDCEQFF
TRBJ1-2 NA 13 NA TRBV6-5 TGTGCCAGCAGTTACACGGGACTAAATGGCTACACCTTC CASSYTGLNGYTF
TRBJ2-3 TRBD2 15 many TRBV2 TGTGCCAGCGCGTATGGCGGGGGGGCCGGAGATACGCAGTATTTT CASAYGGGAGDTQYF
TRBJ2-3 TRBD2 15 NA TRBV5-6 TGTGCCAGCAGCCTGGCTGCGGGGGGTACAGATACGCAGTATTTT CASSLAAGGTDTQYF
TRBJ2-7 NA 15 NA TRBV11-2 TGTGCCAGCAGGGCAACCGGGACTGGAATCTACGAGCAGTACTTC CASRATGTGIYEQYF
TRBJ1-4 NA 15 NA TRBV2 TGTGCCAGCGTCCCCATAGGGGGACCTAATGAAAAACTGTTTTTT CASVPIGGPNEKLFF
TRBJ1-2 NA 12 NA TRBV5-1 TGCGCCAGCAGCTGGGACATTTCTGGCTACACCTTC CASSWDISGYTF
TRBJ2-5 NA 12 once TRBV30 TGTGCCTGGAGTGTAAGGCAAGAGACCCAGTACTTC CAWSVRQETQYF
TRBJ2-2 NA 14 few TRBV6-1 TGTGCCAGCTTACAGGGAAGTTGGACCGGGGAGCTGTTTTTT CASLQGSWTGELFF
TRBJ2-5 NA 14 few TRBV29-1 TGCAGCGTCACGAGGGCGGGCCCGCAAGAGACCCAGTACTTC CSVTRAGPQETQYF
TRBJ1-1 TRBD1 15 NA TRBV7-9 TGTGCCAGCAGCTTAGCGGGACAGGGTAAGACTGAAGCTTTCTTT CASSLAGQGKTEAFF
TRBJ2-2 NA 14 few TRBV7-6 TGTGCCAGCAGCAACACAGGGAACACCGGGGAGCTGTTTTTT CASSNTGNTGELFF
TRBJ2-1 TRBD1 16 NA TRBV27 TGTGCCAGCAGTTTATCGGGACAGGGACCCGTTCTAAAGCAGTTCTTC CASSLSGQGPVLKQFF
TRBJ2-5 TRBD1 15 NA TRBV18 TGTGCCAGCTCACCAACGGACAGGCGAAAAGAGACCCAGTACTTC CASSPTDRRKETQYF
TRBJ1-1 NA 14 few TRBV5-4 TGTGCCAGCAGCCTACCGGGCGTATGGACTGAAGCTTTCTTT CASSLPGVWTEAFF
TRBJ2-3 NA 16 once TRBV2 TGTGCCAGCAGTGGGTTGACAGTTGTAGGCACAGATACGCAGTATTTT CASSGLTVVGTDTQYF
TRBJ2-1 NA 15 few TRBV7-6 TGTGCCAGCAGCTTAAGTAATCAGGGGGGGTCAAAGCAGTTCTTC CASSLSNQGGSKQFF
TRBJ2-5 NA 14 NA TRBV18 TGTGCCAGCTCACCAAGCGCACAGCCAGAGACCCAGTACTTC CASSPSAQPETQYF
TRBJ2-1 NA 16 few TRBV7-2 TGTGCCAGCAGCTTCAGGTTCGGGACTGGGCTCAATGAGCAGTTCTTC CASSFRFGTGLNEQFF
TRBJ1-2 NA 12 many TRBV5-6 TGTGCCAGCAGCTTGGTTTTCAATGGCTACACCTTC CASSLVFNGYTF
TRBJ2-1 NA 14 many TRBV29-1 TGCAGCGTTGACGGTGGCGGGACCTACAATGAGCAGTTCTTC CSVDGGGTYNEQFF
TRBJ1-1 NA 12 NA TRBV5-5 TGTGCCAGCAGCTTGTTGATGGTCGAAGCTTTCTTT CASSLLMVEAFF
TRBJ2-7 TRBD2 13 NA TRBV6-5 TGTGCCAGCCGGACTAGCGGGAGCCACGAGCAGTACTTC CASRTSGSHEQYF
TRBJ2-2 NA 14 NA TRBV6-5 TGTGCCAGCAGTCGGGGGCAGAACACCGGGGAGCTGTTTTTT CASSRGQNTGELFF
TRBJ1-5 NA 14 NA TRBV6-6 TGTGCCAGCAGTTACTCGAATAGCAATCAGCCCCAGCATTTT CASSYSNSNQPQHF
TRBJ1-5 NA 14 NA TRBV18 TGTGCCAGCTCACAGGGACATAGCAATCAGCCCCAGCATTTT CASSQGHSNQPQHF
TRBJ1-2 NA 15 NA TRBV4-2 TGTGCCAGCAGCAAAGACCCTCAATCGGGAGAAGGCTACACCTTC CASSKDPQSGEGYTF
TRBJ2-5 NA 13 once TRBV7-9 TGTGCCAGTCCCTCCCCGGACCAAGAGACCCAGTACTTC CASPSPDQETQYF
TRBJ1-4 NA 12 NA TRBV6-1 TGTGCCAGCAGTGAAGTTAAGGAAAAACTGTTTTTT CASSEVKEKLFF
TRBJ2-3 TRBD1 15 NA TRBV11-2 TGTGCCAGCAGCACCATACAGGGGAAGGCAGATACGCAGTATTTT CASSTIQGKADTQYF
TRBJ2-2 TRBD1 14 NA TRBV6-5 TGTGCCAGCAAAGGGACAGGGGGCGTGGGGGAGCTGTTTTTT CASKGTGGVGELFF
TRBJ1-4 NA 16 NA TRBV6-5 TGTGCCAGCAGTTGGGATTGGTCCGCAACTAATGAAAAACTGTTTTTT CASSWDWSATNEKLFF
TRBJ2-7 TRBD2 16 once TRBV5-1 TGCGCCAGCAGCTTGCACTCGGGACTAGCCTTGGAAGAGCAGTACTTC CASSLHSGLALEEQYF
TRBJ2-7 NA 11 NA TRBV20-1 TGCAGTGCTAAAGGCAGGGACGAGCAGTACTTC CSAKGRDEQYF
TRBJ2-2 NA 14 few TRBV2 TGTGCCAGCAGTGAAGAAGGGAGCACCGGGGAGCTGTTTTTT CASSEEGSTGELFF
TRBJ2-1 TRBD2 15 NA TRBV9 TGTGCCAGCAGCGTAGCTCGCCTAGCGGCGGGGGAGCAGTTCTTC CASSVARLAAGEQFF
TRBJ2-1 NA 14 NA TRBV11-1 TGTGCCAGCAGCTTAGTAGGGCGAAGCAATGAGCAGTTCTTC CASSLVGRSNEQFF
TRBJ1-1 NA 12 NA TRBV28 TGTGCCAGCAGGCGGACGGCCGATGAAGCTTTCTTT CASRRTADEAFF
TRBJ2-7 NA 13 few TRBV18 TGTGCCAGCTCACAGATCCCTTCCTACGAGCAGTACTTC CASSQIPSYEQYF
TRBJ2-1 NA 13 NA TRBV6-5 TGTGCCAGCACAGCGGTACATTACAATGAGCAGTTCTTC CASTAVHYNEQFF
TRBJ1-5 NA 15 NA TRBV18 TGTGCCAGCTCACCCACCGCATCGGTCAATCAGCCCCAGCATTTT CASSPTASVNQPQHF